This passage covers 31 T cell receptor beta chains from one sample sequenced in a study of blood T cell repertoires in COVID-19. TCRdb keeps only in-frame clones here, not all; method: immunoSEQ multiplex PCR. Here the sample spans approximately 190,000 clones, roughly four fifths being singletons. Sequenced: peripheral blood. Source of these receptors: a woman between 35 and 50 years old with acute or convalescent COVID-19.

This chain connects TRBV7-9 to TRBJ1-1, with a tentative D call TRBD1 (6 bases). Germline values: CDR1 SEHNR, CDR2 FQNEAQ (reference sequence). V was pared by 5 bases and J by 6 bases, with 16 bases between. This CDR3 has 14 residues. The CDR3 region has the DNA TGTGCCAGCAGCGGAGGAGGAGGGGGGGCTGAAGCTTTCTTT. Translation: CASSGGGGGAEAFF.

This clone was picked up a small number of times. The chain has TRBV30 and TRBJ1-1; D gene ambiguous. The V gene lost 3 bases and the J gene lost 7 bases, with 12 bases spanning the gap. CDR1 is GTSNPN, CDR2 SVGIG, per germline (reference sequence). The CDR3 has 12 residues. CDR3 nucleotide sequence: TGTGCCTGGAGATTGAGGACTGTTGAAGCTTTCTTT. Its protein product is CAWRLRTVEAFF.

The genes are TRBV6-5 and TRBJ1-1; 9 nucleotides agree with TRBD1. With 6 bases clipped from V and 7 bases from J, the junction kept 12 bases outside the gene matches. CDR1 is MNHEY and CDR2 is SVGAGI in the germline V gene. The CDR3 extends over 15 amino acids. The CDR3 sequence is CASRRTGDILYEAFF. CDR3 coding DNA: TGTGCCAGCAGACGGACAGGGGACATACTTTATGAAGCTTTCTTT.

CDR3 DNA sequence: TGTGCCAGCGCCAGGGGTGTAATCAATGAGCAGTTCTTC. It specifies CASARGVINEQFF. The rearrangement links TRBV7-7 to TRBJ2-1; D perhaps matches TRBD1 (6 bases). Trimming took 8 bases from V and 6 from J, leaving 14 bases between them. In germline, CDR1 is SSHAT, CDR2 FNYEAQ (reference sequence). The CDR3 extends over 13 amino acids.

This clone was counted between two and nine times. CDR3 residues: CASSFGGSQAEPQHF. In nucleotides, the CDR3 is TGCGCCAGCAGTTTCGGGGGGTCTCAGGCGGAGCCCCAGCATTTT. The chain uses TRBV4-1 and TRBJ1-5; D is perhaps TRBD1 (5 bases). The CDR3 length is 15 residues. Germline V lookup: CDR1 MGHRA, CDR2 YSYEKL. With 6 bases removed from V and 8 bases from J, the gap between germline ends came to 20 bases.

This sequence joins TRBV20-1 and TRBJ1-2, with 8 bases lining up with TRBD1. The ends lost 3 bases at V and 5 bases at J; junction bases unmatched: 17. The CDR3 loop spans 17 amino acids. From germline, CDR1 is DFQATT and CDR2 SNEGSKA (reference sequence). The CDR3 here is CSASHLPLAGGEYGYTF. Written as DNA, the CDR3 is TGCAGTGCTAGTCACCTCCCCCTAGCAGGGGGCGAATATGGCTACACCTTC.

This chain joins TRBV13 and TRBJ2-1; 7 bases are a match to TRBD2. The V segment lost 5 bases and the J segment 5 bases; nucleotides outside the gene matches: 3. The germline CDR1 and CDR2 sequences are PRHDT and FYEKMQ (reference sequence). The CDR3 spans 13 residues. CDR3 in amino acids: CASSLGLNNEQFF. The DNA for the CDR3 is TGTGCCAGCAGCCTGGGACTAAACAATGAGCAGTTCTTC.

The chain is built from TRBV19 and TRBJ2-2; D not certain. There are 13 residues in the CDR3. Germline CDR1 LNHDA, CDR2 SQIVND (reference sequence). Trimming removed 5 bases at V and 5 bases at J, with 9 bases between. The CDR3 loop reads CASSPSATGELFF. Here the CDR3 DNA reads TGTGCCAGTAGTCCCTCAGCGACCGGGGAGCTGTTTTTT.

The rearrangement links TRBV29-1 to TRBJ1-4; D is uncertain. Germline lookup yields CDR1 SQVTM and CDR2 ANQGSEA. The CDR3 has 13 amino acids. Trimming removed 1 base at V and 6 bases at J, with 9 bases between. In DNA, the CDR3 is TGCAGCGTTGAAGGACGGGATGATGAAAAACTGTTTTTT. Translated: CSVEGRDDEKLFF.

J is TRBJ1-4 and V is TRBV5-6; TRBD1 might be the D (6 bases). Trimming took 3 bases from V and 7 from J, leaving 10 bases between them. The CDR3 spans 13 residues. CDR1 and CDR2 (germline): SGHDT, YYEEEE. Here the CDR3 reads CASSWRGGEKLFF. The CDR3 DNA follows: TGTGCCAGCAGCTGGAGGGGGGGTGAAAAACTGTTTTTT.

This clone was observed once. The chain has TRBV6-5 and TRBJ2-7; TRBD1 agrees at 7 bases. The CDR3 covers 14 residues. CDR1 MNHEY and CDR2 SVGAGI come from the germline V gene. The V and J ends lost 6 bases and 1 base, in that order; junction bases with no gene match: 6. CDR3 protein: CASSTLTGSYEQYF. The CDR3 region has the DNA TGTGCCAGCAGCACACTGACAGGGTCCTACGAGCAGTACTTC.

V and J are TRBV7-9 and TRBJ2-7, with 8 positions matching TRBD2. This CDR3 has 15 residues. The V segment lost 3 bases and the J segment 4 bases; nucleotides outside the gene matches: 8. Germline V gene sequence: CDR1 SEHNR, CDR2 FQNEAQ (reference sequence). The CDR3 coding sequence is TGTGCCAGCAGCTTGGGACTAGTGAGTTTTTACGAGCAGTACTTC. It codes for CASSLGLVSFYEQYF.

The chain combines TRBV5-1 with TRBJ2-1; a possible D gene is TRBD1 (5 bases). Germline assignment: CDR1 SGHRS and CDR2 YFSETQ. This CDR3 has 13 residues. Trimming left V 4 bases short and J 5 bases short, with 10 bases between. For the CDR3, the DNA is TGCGCCAGCAGCCAGGGTTCAAACAATGAGCAGTTCTTC. Protein sequence: CASSQGSNNEQFF.

This sequence joins TRBV30 and TRBJ1-3, with D perhaps TRBD1 (6 bases). CDR1 and CDR2 (germline): GTSNPN, SVGIG (reference sequence). This CDR3 region has 13 residues. V was pared by 4 bases and J by 3 bases, with 10 bases between. The CDR3 DNA reads TGTGCCTGGAACCAGGGGAGTGGAAACACCATATATTTT. Residues: CAWNQGSGNTIYF.

The CDR3 DNA reads as TGTGCCAGCAGCCCGGACAATACCGGGGAGCTGTTTTTT. Its translation is CASSPDNTGELFF. The rearrangement uses TRBV7-9 and TRBJ2-2; D might be TRBD1 (5 bases). Germline CDR1 is SEHNR and CDR2 is FQNEAQ (reference sequence). Trimming shortened V by 5 bases and J by 5 bases, and 9 bases separated the two germline ends. The CDR3 runs to 13 residues. Filled out from reference TRBV7-9 and TRBJ2-2, the complete variable domain reads DTGVSQNPRHKITKRGQNVTFRCDPISEHNRLYWYRQTLGQGPEFLTYFQNEAQLEKSRLLSDRFSAERPKGSFSTLEIQRTEQGDSAMYLCASSPDNTGELFFGEGSRLTVL.

The chain is built from TRBV12-3 or TRBV12-4 and TRBJ1-1; 7 bases match TRBD1. J gave up 9 bases and V 3 bases, and 4 bases lay outside the gene matches. CDR3 length: 12 amino acids. The CDR3 sequence is CASSFLGGKAFF. The CDR3 nucleotides are TGTGCCAGCAGTTTTTTAGGGGGCAAAGCTTTCTTT.

The V gene is TRBV6-6, the J gene TRBJ1-6, with TRBD1 as a possible D gene (5 bases). The CDR3 extends over 14 amino acids. Trimming took 6 bases from V and 4 from J, leaving 10 bases between them. CDR1 is MNHNY, CDR2 SVGAGI, per germline (reference sequence). CDR3 residues: CASRSPGYNSPLHF. The CDR3 DNA follows: TGTGCCAGCAGGAGCCCAGGGTATAATTCACCCCTCCACTTT.

This clone was found once. The genes are TRBV30 and TRBJ2-2; 11 bases map to TRBD2. Germline values: CDR1 GTSNPN, CDR2 SVGIG (reference sequence). V shed 2 bases and J 4 bases; nucleotides not matched to a gene: 3. The CDR3 consists of 15 residues. DNA of the CDR3: TGTGCCTGGAGTCGACTAGCGGGACGCACCGGGGAGCTGTTTTTT. Translated: CAWSRLAGRTGELFF.

The rearrangement joins TRBV5-1 to TRBJ2-3; D call uncertain. V was shortened by 0 bases and J by 2 bases, with 7 bases between the two germline ends. Looked up from germline, CDR1 is SGHRS and CDR2 is YFSETQ. CDR3 length: 14 amino acids. The CDR3 DNA sequence: TGCGCCAGCAGCTTGGCCCCTACCACAGATACGCAGTATTTT. Its protein product is CASSLAPTTDTQYF.

The chain couples TRBV19 to TRBJ2-1; TRBD2 agrees at 7 bases. The CDR3 is 19 residues long. Germline trimming cut 2 bases from V and 8 bases from J; bases unmatched to any gene: 21. The germline V gene has CDR1 LNHDA and CDR2 SQIVND (reference sequence). In DNA form, the CDR3 reads TGTGCCAGTAGTATATACCGTTCTCCCGAAGCGGGAAAGAGGGATGAGCAGTTCTTC. Encoded protein: CASSIYRSPEAGKRDEQFF.

The gene calls are TRBV27 and TRBJ2-3, with D possibly matching TRBD2 (6 bases). Germline-derived CDR1 and CDR2 are MNHEY and SMNVEV (reference sequence). Trimming left V 5 bases short and J 11 bases short, with 20 bases between. The CDR3 sequence is 14 residues long. CDR3 residues: CASSPTGGAEGQYF. CDR3 nucleotides: TGTGCCAGCAGTCCGACTGGAGGGGCCGAGGGGCAGTATTTT.

The chain joins TRBV28 to TRBJ1-2, with D unresolved. The CDR3 consists of 12 residues. The germline gives CDR1 MDHEN, CDR2 SYDVKM. The V end lost 3 bases, the J end lost 4 bases, and 6 bases lay between the germline ends. This CDR3 is CASSFYSYGYTF. CDR3 DNA: TGTGCCAGCAGTTTCTACAGCTATGGCTACACCTTC.

V usage is TRBV19 and J usage is TRBJ2-3, with 11 positions matching TRBD2. With V trimmed by 1 base and J by 6 bases, 3 bases remained unmatched. The germline CDR1 and CDR2 sequences are LNHDA and SQIVND (reference sequence). This CDR3 is 15 amino acids long. The CDR3 DNA reads TGTGCCAGTAGTATAGCTAGCGGGGGGATTGATACGCAGTATTTT. The encoded protein is CASSIASGGIDTQYF.

The CDR3 region is CASSFFTGGAAKNIQYF. CDR3 sequence (DNA): TGTGCCAGCAGCTTTTTCACAGGGGGCGCGGCCAAAAACATTCAGTACTTC. The chain joins TRBV5-4 to TRBJ2-4, with 9 bases lining up with TRBD1. Germline lookup yields CDR1 SGHNT and CDR2 YYREEE (reference sequence). This CDR3 has 17 amino acids. J was trimmed by 1 base and V by 2 bases; bases with no gene match: 7.

The chain recombines TRBV2 with TRBJ1-1; no clear D gene. There are 14 residues in the CDR3. Germline V CDR1 and CDR2: SNHLY, FYNNEI. V lost 5 bases and J lost 4, with 14 bases in between. CDR3 nucleotides: TGTGCCAGCAGTTTCAAAAGCGGAACCACTGAAGCTTTCTTT. Its translation: CASSFKSGTTEAFF.

The chain employs TRBV7-9 and TRBJ2-1; possible D gene TRBD2, 5 bases. The V gene lost 7 bases and the J gene lost 4 bases, with 11 bases spanning the gap. CDR1 and CDR2 from the germline V gene are SEHNR and FQNEAQ (reference sequence). This CDR3 has 13 residues. The CDR3 nucleotides are TGTGCCAGCACCCCGGACTTTTACAATGAGCAGTTCTTC. It codes for CASTPDFYNEQFF.

This clone was counted only a few times. The chain recombines TRBV5-5 with TRBJ1-2; 8 bases are a match to TRBD1. From germline, CDR1 is SGHKS and CDR2 YYEKEE (reference sequence). With V trimmed by 4 bases and J by 4 bases, 0 bases remained unmatched. The CDR3 runs 12 residues. The CDR3 spells CASSGTGYGYTF. In DNA, the CDR3 is TGTGCCAGCAGCGGGACAGGCTATGGCTACACCTTC.

CDR3 region: CASSRPGNPAFF. The DNA for the CDR3 is TGTGCCAGCAGCCGTCCCGGGAATCCAGCTTTCTTT. The chain combines TRBV14 with TRBJ1-1; D is ambiguous. Germline CDR1 is SGHDN and CDR2 is FVKESK. The CDR3 spans 12 residues. The V end lost 4 bases, the J end lost 10 bases, and 13 bases lay between the germline ends.

V is TRBV6-4 and J is TRBJ1-1; 12 nucleotides align to TRBD1. Losses at the gene ends were 4 bases for V and 7 bases for J; bases not matched to a gene: 10. The CDR3 is 16 amino acids. Germline V gives CDR1 MRHNA, CDR2 SNTAGT. The CDR3 here is CASSGGQGAGGNEAFF. CDR3 nucleotide sequence: TGTGCCAGCAGTGGGGGACAGGGGGCAGGAGGGAATGAAGCTTTCTTT.

The chain employs TRBV6-5 and TRBJ2-4; a possible D gene is TRBD1 (6 bases). The CDR3 is 15 amino acids. V was cut by 9 bases and J by 4 bases, with 19 bases left in between. The germline V gene encodes CDR1 MNHEY and CDR2 SVGAGI. This chain's CDR3 is CASKITGSGKNIQYF. The CDR3 nucleotides are TGTGCCAGTAAAATTACAGGGTCGGGTAAAAACATTCAGTACTTC.

In its sample, this clone was seen once. The chain joins TRBV5-1 to TRBJ2-7, with D maybe TRBD1 (5 bases). The CDR3 runs to 14 residues. Trimming left V 1 base short and J 7 bases short, with 15 bases between. Germline CDR1 SGHRS, CDR2 YFSETQ. The CDR3 DNA sequence: TGCGCCAGCAGCTTGTCCCTAGAAGGGGAAGAGCAGTACTTC. This sequence encodes CASSLSLEGEEQYF.